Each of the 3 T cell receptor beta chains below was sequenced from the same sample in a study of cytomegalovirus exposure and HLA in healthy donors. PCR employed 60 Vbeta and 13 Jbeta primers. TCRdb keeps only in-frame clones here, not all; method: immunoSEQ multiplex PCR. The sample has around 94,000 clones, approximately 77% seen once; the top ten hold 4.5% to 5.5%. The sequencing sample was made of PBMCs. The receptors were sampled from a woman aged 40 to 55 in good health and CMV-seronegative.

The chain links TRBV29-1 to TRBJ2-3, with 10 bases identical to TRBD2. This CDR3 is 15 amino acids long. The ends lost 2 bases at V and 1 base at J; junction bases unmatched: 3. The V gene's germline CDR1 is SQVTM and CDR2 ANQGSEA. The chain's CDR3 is CSVEPTSGGTDTQYF. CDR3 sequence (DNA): TGCAGCGTTGAACCTACTAGCGGGGGCACAGATACGCAGTATTTT.

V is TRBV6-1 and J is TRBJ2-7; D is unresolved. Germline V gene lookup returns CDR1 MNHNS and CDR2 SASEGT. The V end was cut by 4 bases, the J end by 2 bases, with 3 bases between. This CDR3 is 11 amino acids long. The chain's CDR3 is CASSATYEQYF. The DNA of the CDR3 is TGTGCCAGCAGTGCCACCTACGAGCAGTACTTC.

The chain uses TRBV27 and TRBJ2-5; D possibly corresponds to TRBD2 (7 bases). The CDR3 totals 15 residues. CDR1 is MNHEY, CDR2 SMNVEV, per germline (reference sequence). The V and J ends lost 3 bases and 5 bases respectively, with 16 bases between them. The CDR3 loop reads CASSLGGAGGETQYF. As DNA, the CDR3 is TGTGCCAGCAGTTTGGGGGGGGCTGGTGGGGAGACCCAGTACTTC.